This T cell receptor (beta chain) was captured by sequencing in a study of human T cells and chemical hapten exposure. This clonotype was found many times. The CDR3 totals 14 residues. Germline V lookup: CDR1 SEHNR, CDR2 FQNEAQ (reference sequence). Trimming shortened V by 2 bases and J by 4 bases, and 10 bases separated the two germline ends. As for time point: pre-sensitization, week 0. The treatment is: therapeutic diphenylcyclopropenone sensitization with weekly scalp DPC. Every donor had alopecia and was 18 to 70 years old; all were suitable for DPC. The study's library attached unique molecular identifiers to single cDNA molecules. TCRdb reanalysed the RACE reads using MiXCR and keeps one entry per CDR3 protein. Of approximately 260,000 distinct CDR3 sequences in the sample, around 7% were seen once.

Material: whole blood, obtained in connection with sensitization to the hapten diphenylcyclopropenone (DPC). The receptor was derived from a man between 18 and 29 years old with alopecia areata. Some clones in this sample may be carry-over from other donors' samples. This chain connects TRBV7-9 to TRBJ2-3; a weak D match, TRBD1 (6 bases). CDR3 region: CASSLQGSPDTQYF. CDR3 bases: TGTGCCAGCAGCTTACAGGGGTCCCCAGATACGCAGTATTTT.